This T cell receptor beta chain came from a study of cytomegalovirus exposure and HLA in healthy donors. Study-wide background: There were 117 million unique TCR beta sequences, drawn from about 180 million T cells, in an earlier analysis.

The PCR had 60 Vbeta and 13 Jbeta primers. Generated by immunoSEQ multiplex PCR, the TCRdb table keeps only in-frame clones and is missing some. The data show over 130,000 clones, approximately 80% seen once. Broader study findings: The presence/absence work took it that sequencing depth was about the same across donors. Sequencing likely produced, as an artifact, a cluster of highly shared sequence variants. Most of the TCR beta V segments (in an earlier analysis) were productive either about 90% or about 30% of the time.

This CDR3 contains 14 residues. V lost 5 bases and J 3 bases, leaving 15 bases between the germline ends. Germline-derived CDR1 and CDR2 are SGHRS and YFSETQ. As concerns this clone: The antigen remains undetermined.

Material: PBMCs. The clonotype comes from a woman aged 40 to 50 in good health and CMV-seropositive. This rearrangement joins TRBV5-1 to TRBJ2-7; no firm D call. In DNA, the CDR3 is TGCGCCAGCAGTCCACGAACGGGTATCTACGAGCAGTACTTC. This encodes CASSPRTGIYEQYF.